This TCR beta chain was documented in a study of PD-L1 blockade in urothelial cancer. Time point of the sample: peripheral blood 6 weeks after treatment start. Germline values: CDR1 MNHEY, CDR2 SMNVEV (reference sequence). J gave up 0 bases and V 3 bases, and 11 bases lay outside the gene matches. The CDR3 is 18 residues long. Here immunoSEQ multiplex PCR was the method, and the copy in TCRdb shows in-frame clones only, minus some. This sample has around 38,000 clones, with roughly 90% found just once. The J gene is TRBJ1-2, the V gene TRBV27; 9 bases fit TRBD1. The sequence came from a man aged 55-75 years with urothelial cancer. This specimen consisted of PBMCs, obtained around atezolizumab (anti-PD-L1) treatment. CDR3 DNA: TGTGCCAGCAGTTTGAATTACCCCGGGACAGGGTCTAACTATGGCTACACCTTC. Its protein product is CASSLNYPGTGSNYGYTF.